Below, 31 T cell receptor beta chains from the same sample are listed, as sequenced in a study of blood T cells in healthy people across ages. Primers used in a second PCR of roughly 6 to 11 cycles were a sample-barcoded 5' primer and a J-beta primer mix. Via MiXCR, TCRdb re-called the 5' RACE reads, giving one row per CDR3 protein. This table holds approximately 850,000 distinct CDR3 sequences, roughly 64% found once. The sequencing sample was made of blood. These receptors all stem from a man aged 25-40 years in good health.

This clonotype showed up just a few times. The rearrangement links TRBV2 to TRBJ1-1; no reliable D call. This CDR3 has 13 residues. Germline assignment: CDR1 SNHLY and CDR2 FYNNEI. The germline V and J ends were trimmed by 2 bases and 3 bases, with 7 bases remaining between them. Here the CDR3 reads CASSESGDTEAFF. The CDR3 coding sequence is TGTGCCAGCAGTGAATCCGGAGACACTGAAGCTTTCTTT.

This chain's CDR3 is CSARETISTDTQYF. CDR3 bases: TGCAGTGCTAGAGAAACGATAAGCACAGATACGCAGTATTTT. V is TRBV20-1 and J is TRBJ2-3; no firm D call. Germline V CDR1 and CDR2: DFQATT, SNEGSKA (reference sequence). V lost 0 bases and J lost 0, with 7 bases in between. The CDR3 extends over 14 amino acids.

This rearrangement joins TRBV7-2 to TRBJ2-3; TRBD2 might be the D (5 bases). The V and J ends lost 5 bases and 5 bases respectively, with 11 bases between them. Germline CDR1 is SGHTA and CDR2 is FQGNSA. The CDR3 runs to 13 residues. The CDR3 loop reads CASSAGERDTQYF. CDR3 sequence (DNA): TGTGCCAGCAGCGCTGGGGAGCGAGATACGCAGTATTTT.

This clonotype was picked up a small number of times. The chain links TRBV6-5 to TRBJ1-4, with a tentative D call TRBD1 (6 bases). Between the trimmed V and J ends, which lost 2 bases and 8 bases, there was a span of 9 bases. The CDR3 spans 13 residues. Looked up from germline, CDR1 is MNHEY and CDR2 is SVGAGI. CDR3 protein: CASSYGGFEKLFF. CDR3 nucleotides: TGTGCCAGCAGTTACGGGGGCTTCGAAAAACTGTTTTTT.

This clonotype was counted between two and nine times. The V gene is TRBV7-2, the J gene TRBJ2-5; D is possibly TRBD1 or TRBD2 (5 bases each). Germline V gives CDR1 SGHTA, CDR2 FQGNSA. The CDR3 runs to 16 residues. The V gene lost 0 bases and the J gene lost 5 bases, with 16 bases spanning the gap. The DNA of the CDR3 is TGTGCCAGCAGCTTAGCCACGAGGGGTATATGGGAGACCCAGTACTTC. Protein sequence: CASSLATRGIWETQYF.

This chain links TRBV4-2 with TRBJ2-3, with D perhaps being TRBD1 or TRBD2 (5 bases each). V was cut by 0 bases and J by 2 bases, with 9 bases left in between. This CDR3 comprises 15 residues. Germline V gene sequence: CDR1 LGHNA, CDR2 YNFKEQ. The CDR3 DNA reads TGTGCCAGCAGCCAAGACCCCGGGACCACAGATACGCAGTATTTT. It codes for CASSQDPGTTDTQYF.

The chain uses TRBV28 and TRBJ2-1; TRBD1 agrees at 8 bases. J was trimmed by 0 bases and V by 8 bases; bases with no gene match: 9. The CDR3 has 16 amino acids. From germline, CDR1 is MDHEN and CDR2 SYDVKM. In nucleotides, the CDR3 is TGTGCCAGCTGCTCGACGGGGACAGGCTCCTACAATGAGCAGTTCTTC. Amino acids: CASCSTGTGSYNEQFF.

This chain links TRBV29-1 with TRBJ2-3; 11 positions agree with TRBD2. Germline V gene data show CDR1 as SQVTM and CDR2 as ANQGSEA. The CDR3 sequence is 16 residues long. J was trimmed by 6 bases and V by 0 bases; bases with no gene match: 8. In nucleotides, the CDR3 is TGCAGCGTTGAAGATTCTTTAGCGGGAGGGCGCGATACGCAGTATTTT. It is translated as CSVEDSLAGGRDTQYF.

V is TRBV7-2 and J is TRBJ1-2; D uncertain. Trimming took off 3 bases at V and 6 bases at J, with 11 bases between the two ends. The germline V gene encodes CDR1 SGHTA and CDR2 FQGNSA. CDR3 size: 13 residues. CDR3 residues: CASSLGATNGYTF. DNA of the CDR3: TGTGCCAGCAGCTTGGGAGCTACCAATGGCTACACCTTC.

The V and J genes are TRBV7-9 and TRBJ2-7; no clear D. Trimming took 2 bases from V and 3 from J, leaving 8 bases between them. CDR1 is SEHNR, CDR2 FQNEAQ, per germline (reference sequence). CDR3 length equals 13 residues. CDR3 sequence (DNA): TGTGCCAGCAGCTTATCGGCAGTCTACGAGCAGTACTTC. Its translation is CASSLSAVYEQYF.

This clonotype was seen only a few times. The CDR3, as DNA: TGCAGCGTTGAGGGACATAGCTCCTACGAGCAGTACTTC. This translates into CSVEGHSSYEQYF. The J gene is TRBJ2-7, the V gene TRBV29-1; the D gene is possibly TRBD1 (6 bases). Germline V gene data show CDR1 as SQVTM and CDR2 as ANQGSEA. The CDR3 extends over 13 amino acids. Trimming removed 3 bases at V and 0 bases at J, with 9 bases between.

V is TRBV15 and J is TRBJ2-1; D is possibly TRBD2 (6 bases). CDR1 is LNHNV and CDR2 is YYDKDF in the germline V gene (reference sequence). The V end was cut by 0 bases, the J end by 9 bases, with 12 bases between. The CDR3 spans 14 residues. CDR3 bases: TGTGCCACCAGCAGAGATTGGAGGGCCACTGAGCAGTTCTTC. It yields the protein CATSRDWRATEQFF.

The V and J genes are TRBV6-4 and TRBJ2-1, with D perhaps TRBD1 (5 bases). Germline CDR1 is MRHNA and CDR2 is SNTAGT. The CDR3 runs 15 residues. Trimming left V 5 bases short and J 0 bases short, with 11 bases between. The CDR3 coding sequence is TGTGCCAGCAGTCGACAGCCCGGCTCCTACAATGAGCAGTTCTTC. This codes for CASSRQPGSYNEQFF.

Only a few counts were recorded for this clonotype. The CDR3 DNA reads TGTGCCAGCAGCTTAAACCCCGATTCACCCCTCCACTTT. Translation: CASSLNPDSPLHF. The V call is TRBV7-3, the J call TRBJ1-6; unclear D gene. From germline, CDR1 is SGHTA and CDR2 FQGTGA. Trimming removed 1 base at V and 8 bases at J, with 6 bases between. This CDR3 comprises 13 residues.

This sequence joins TRBV29-1 and TRBJ1-2, with D possibly TRBD1 on 6 matching bases. This CDR3 region has 10 residues. From germline, CDR1 is SQVTM and CDR2 ANQGSEA. Deletions cut 5 bases from V and 6 bases from J, with 7 bases between. Here the CDR3 DNA reads TGCAGCGTTTACAGGGATGGCTACACCTTC. This encodes CSVYRDGYTF.

This clonotype occurred once. The chain employs TRBV28 and TRBJ2-4, with TRBD1 as a possible D gene (6 bases). The end of the DNA aligns better with TRBJ2-7, so the J call may be wrong. CDR3 length: 15 residues. Germline CDR1 MDHEN, CDR2 SYDVKM. The CDR3 loop reads CASIGAGQGSDEQYF. The DNA for the CDR3 is TGTGCCAGCATTGGGGCAGGTCAGGGGTCGGACGAGCAGTACTTC.

The chain employs TRBV7-2 and TRBJ2-3; possibly TRBD1 or TRBD2 for D (5 bases each). The CDR3 spans 13 residues. V lost 5 bases, J lost 6 bases, and 12 bases lay in between. The germline V gene has CDR1 SGHTA and CDR2 FQGNSA. The CDR3 here is CASSDRRGDTQYF. Written as DNA, the CDR3 is TGTGCCAGCAGCGACAGACGAGGGGATACGCAGTATTTT.

The chain couples TRBV6-5 to TRBJ2-1; D remains ambiguous. The CDR3 extends over 16 amino acids. The germline V gene encodes CDR1 MNHEY and CDR2 SVGAGI. Trimming left V 2 bases short and J 8 bases short, with 19 bases between. The CDR3 DNA follows: TGTGCCAGCAGTTACGGAACACTACCCCTCAGGCATGAGCAGTTCTTC. Translating gives CASSYGTLPLRHEQFF.

The chain couples TRBV20-1 to TRBJ2-3; 9 nucleotides match TRBD2. The CDR3 runs 14 residues. Trimming cost V 3 bases and J 2 bases; bases outside gene matches: 3. Germline lookup yields CDR1 DFQATT and CDR2 SNEGSKA (reference sequence). In DNA, the CDR3 is TGCAGTGCTAGGAAGCGGGAGGACACAGATACGCAGTATTTT. Translating it yields CSARKREDTDTQYF.

This chain joins TRBV4-2 and TRBJ2-7, with D perhaps matching TRBD2 (6 bases). CDR1 is LGHNA and CDR2 is YNFKEQ in the germline V gene. V was trimmed by 1 base and J by 2 bases, leaving 15 bases between them. The CDR3 is 16 amino acids. CDR3 loop: CASSQALNAGTYEQYF. Here the CDR3 DNA reads TGTGCCAGCAGCCAAGCTTTGAACGCGGGAACCTACGAGCAGTACTTC.

The V call is TRBV6-5, the J call TRBJ1-2; 9 bases match TRBD1. V gave up 6 bases and J gave up 6 bases; unmatched junction bases: 5. Germline CDR1 MNHEY, CDR2 SVGAGI. This CDR3 has 13 residues. The CDR3 bases are TGTGCCAGCAGCACAGGGGGCGCGAATGGCTACACCTTC. Translated, it gives CASSTGGANGYTF.

This rearrangement joins TRBV12-3 or TRBV12-4 to TRBJ2-5; 7 bases map to TRBD1. The CDR3 is made up of 16 amino acids. With 3 bases clipped from V and 4 bases from J, the junction kept 11 bases outside the gene matches. The CDR3 protein is CASSFVEGAWGETQYF. In DNA form, the CDR3 reads TGTGCCAGCAGTTTCGTCGAGGGGGCTTGGGGAGAGACCCAGTACTTC.

The chain employs TRBV29-1 and TRBJ2-7; 8 nucleotides line up with TRBD2. CDR3 size: 16 residues. Germline CDR1 is SQVTM and CDR2 is ANQGSEA. Trimming removed 2 bases from V and 2 bases from J; junction bases left unmatched: 11. DNA of the CDR3: TGCAGCGTTGAATGGCATCTAGCGGGTTCTACCTACGAGCAGTACTTC. Translating it yields CSVEWHLAGSTYEQYF.

This chain connects TRBV24-1 to TRBJ1-2; D call uncertain. This CDR3 is built from 14 residues. Germline assignment: CDR1 KGHDR and CDR2 SFDVKD. Trimming pared 1 base from V and 9 bases from J, leaving 14 bases between. In nucleotides, the CDR3 is TGTGCCACCAGTGATTTCCGCCAGTATGATCGCTACACCTTC. Protein: CATSDFRQYDRYTF.

In its sample, this clonotype was seen a few times. J is TRBJ1-6 and V is TRBV4-3; D is unresolved. The CDR3 has 14 amino acids. Trimming took off 0 bases at V and 8 bases at J, with 8 bases between the two ends. The germline V gene has CDR1 LGHNA and CDR2 YSLEER. CDR3 in DNA: TGCGCCAGCAGCCAAGACAGGTTGGATTCACCCCTCCACTTT. This translates into CASSQDRLDSPLHF.

The chain has TRBV3-1 and TRBJ2-7; TRBD2 aligns across 12 bases. This CDR3 has 16 residues. Trimming removed 1 base from V and 10 bases from J; junction bases left unmatched: 11. Germline loops: CDR1 LGHDT, CDR2 YNNKEL (reference sequence). This CDR3 reads CASSQAQTSGRSAQYF. CDR3 in DNA: TGTGCCAGCAGCCAAGCGCAGACTAGCGGGAGATCGGCCCAGTACTTC.

This clonotype showed up just once. V is TRBV4-2 and J is TRBJ2-5, with D maybe TRBD2 (7 bases). V gave up 0 bases and J gave up 1 base, with 9 bases separating them. CDR1 and CDR2 from the germline V gene are LGHNA and YNFKEQ. CDR3 length: 15 amino acids. This CDR3 is CASSQDGGPQETQYF. As DNA, the CDR3 is TGTGCCAGCAGCCAAGACGGGGGGCCCCAAGAGACCCAGTACTTC.

CDR3: CASSQGRWGGNEQFF. Written as DNA, the CDR3 is TGTGCCAGCAGCCAGGGACGTTGGGGTGGCAATGAGCAGTTCTTC. This rearrangement joins TRBV28 to TRBJ2-1; possibly TRBD1 or TRBD2 for D (5 bases each). The V gene lost 6 bases and the J gene lost 6 bases, with 18 bases spanning the gap. There are 15 residues in the CDR3. Germline CDR1 MDHEN, CDR2 SYDVKM.

This sequence joins TRBV7-9 and TRBJ2-1; 8 nucleotides match TRBD1. Germline CDR1 SEHNR, CDR2 FQNEAQ (reference sequence). The CDR3 loop spans 15 amino acids. After removal of 1 base from V and 10 bases from J, the junction contained 9 bases not matched to a gene. The CDR3 DNA follows: TGTGCCAGCAGCTTAGGGACAGGGAGGTCGGGGGAGCAGTTCTTC. Its translation: CASSLGTGRSGEQFF. The full variable domain, its missing parts supplied by reference TRBV7-9 and TRBJ2-1, is DTGVSQNPRHKITKRGQNVTFRCDPISEHNRLYWYRQTLGQGPEFLTYFQNEAQLEKSRLLSDRFSAERPKGSFSTLEIQRTEQGDSAMYLCASSLGTGRSGEQFFGPGTRLTVL.

This clonotype was seen only once. The chain's CDR3 is CASKRRTGRGTDTQYF. The CDR3 coding sequence is TGCGCCAGCAAGCGACGCACAGGTAGGGGGACAGATACGCAGTATTTT. The chain couples TRBV5-1 to TRBJ2-3; a weak D match, TRBD1 (6 bases). CDR3 size: 16 residues. Germline CDR1 reads SGHRS; CDR2 reads YFSETQ. Trimming shortened V by 6 bases and J by 3 bases, and 20 bases separated the two germline ends.

The CDR3 sequence: CASSPMFGSSPYNEQFF. Written as DNA, the CDR3 is TGTGCCAGCAGCCCCATGTTTGGGAGTAGTCCCTACAATGAGCAGTTCTTC. The chain employs TRBV7-9 and TRBJ2-1, with D possibly matching TRBD2 (5 bases). From germline, CDR1 is SEHNR and CDR2 FQNEAQ (reference sequence). The V end was cut by 5 bases, the J end by 2 bases, with 19 bases between. The CDR3 has 17 residues.